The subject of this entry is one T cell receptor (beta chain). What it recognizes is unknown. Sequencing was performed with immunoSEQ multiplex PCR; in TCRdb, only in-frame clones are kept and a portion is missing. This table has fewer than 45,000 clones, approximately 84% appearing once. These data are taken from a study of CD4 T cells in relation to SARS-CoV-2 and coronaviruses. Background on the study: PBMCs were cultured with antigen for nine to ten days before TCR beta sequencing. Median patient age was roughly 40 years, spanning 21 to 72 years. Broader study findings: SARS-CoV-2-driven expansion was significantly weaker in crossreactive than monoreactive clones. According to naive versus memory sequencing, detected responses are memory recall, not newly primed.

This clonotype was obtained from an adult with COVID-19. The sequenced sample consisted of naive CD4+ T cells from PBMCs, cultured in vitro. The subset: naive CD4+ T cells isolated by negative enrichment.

In DNA form, the CDR3 reads TGCGCCAGCAGCCAAGGAGGGAGGGACGAGCAGTACTTC. It is translated as CASSQGGRDEQYF. The V call is TRBV4-1, the J call TRBJ2-7; TRBD2 matches at 7 bases. The germline V gene encodes CDR1 MGHRA and CDR2 YSYEKL. V trimming: 1 base; J trimming: 5 bases; junction bases outside the gene matches: 2. The CDR3 consists of 13 residues.